The 8 T cell receptor beta chains in this list originate from one sample, sequenced in a study of cytomegalovirus exposure and HLA in healthy donors. The PCR made use of 60 Vbeta and 13 Jbeta primers. Sequencing was performed with immunoSEQ multiplex PCR; in TCRdb, only in-frame clones are kept and a portion is missing. The sample holds roughly 82,000 clones, roughly 72% seen once. Sample: PBMCs. The receptors shown here come from a woman in her thirties or forties in good health and CMV-seropositive.

The rearrangement links TRBV4-1 to TRBJ1-1, with a weak D call TRBD1 (5 bases). Between the trimmed V and J ends, which lost 0 bases and 0 bases, there was a span of 17 bases. Germline V gene lookup returns CDR1 MGHRA and CDR2 YSYEKL. The CDR3 covers 18 residues. The CDR3 region is CASSQDETVLLLNTEAFF. For the CDR3, the DNA is TGCGCCAGCAGCCAAGATGAGACAGTGTTATTGTTGAACACTGAAGCTTTCTTT.

The chain has TRBV18 and TRBJ2-5, with a possible D match to TRBD1 (6 bases). Germline V gene sequence: CDR1 KGHSH, CDR2 LQKENI. The CDR3 covers 14 residues. V was clipped by 3 bases and J by 2 bases, with 10 bases between them. Written as DNA, the CDR3 is TGTGCCAGCTCACCCTCACAGGGTCAAGAGACCCAGTACTTC. Translated: CASSPSQGQETQYF.

This clone occurred a few times. The chain recombines TRBV7-9 with TRBJ2-2, with 9 bases matching TRBD2. This CDR3 has 16 amino acids. Per germline, CDR1 SEHNR and CDR2 FQNEAQ (reference sequence). V lost 4 bases to trimming and J lost 6 bases; unmatched junction nucleotides: 9. CDR3 sequence reads: CASSSGAGGPPGELFF. DNA of the CDR3: TGTGCCAGCAGCTCCGGGGCGGGGGGGCCCCCCGGGGAGCTGTTTTTT.

This clone was found a few times. V gene TRBV5-1 combines with J gene TRBJ1-1; 10 positions match TRBD1. Germline V lookup: CDR1 SGHRS, CDR2 YFSETQ. The CDR3 is made up of 14 amino acids. Germline trimming cut 0 bases from V and 7 bases from J; bases unmatched to any gene: 3. In nucleotides, the CDR3 is TGCGCCAGCAGCTTGGGCGGGACAGGGGATGAAGCTTTCTTT. Encoded protein: CASSLGGTGDEAFF.

V and J are TRBV5-1 and TRBJ2-1; TRBD2 agrees at 7 bases. The V segment lost 1 base and the J segment 6 bases; nucleotides outside the gene matches: 16. The germline CDR1 and CDR2 sequences are SGHRS and YFSETQ. This CDR3 comprises 18 residues. CDR3 residues: CASSLNSGMWGNFNEQFF. In DNA, the CDR3 is TGCGCCAGCAGCTTGAACAGCGGGATGTGGGGGAATTTCAATGAGCAGTTCTTC. The full variable domain, with the rest looked up from reference TRBV5-1 and TRBJ2-1, is KAGVTQTPRYLIKTRGQQVTLSCSPISGHRSVSWYQQTPGQGLQFLFEYFSETQRNKGNFPGRFSGRQFSNSRSEMNVSTLELGDSALYLCASSLNSGMWGNFNEQFFGPGTRLTVL.

The chain recombines TRBV5-1 with TRBJ1-2, with 9 bases identical to TRBD1. The CDR3 loop spans 12 amino acids. With 7 bases clipped from V and 6 bases from J, the junction kept 4 bases outside the gene matches. Germline V gene data show CDR1 as SGHRS and CDR2 as YFSETQ. The CDR3 DNA follows: TGCGCCAGCGTGGGACAGGGCGATGGCTACACCTTC. It codes for CASVGQGDGYTF.

V gene TRBV7-9 combines with J gene TRBJ1-2, with D perhaps matching TRBD1 (6 bases). This CDR3 comprises 14 residues. Germline CDR1 and CDR2: SEHNR and FQNEAQ (reference sequence). With 5 bases removed from V and 6 bases from J, the gap between germline ends came to 16 bases. The CDR3 spells CASSQSGGANGYTF. The CDR3 DNA follows: TGTGCCAGCAGCCAGAGCGGGGGCGCGAATGGCTACACCTTC.

This clone showed up just once. The J gene is TRBJ2-2, the V gene TRBV11-2, with TRBD2 matching 11 bases. V lost 1 base and J lost 6; bases outside the gene matches: 4. The CDR3 extends over 16 amino acids. Germline CDR1 and CDR2: SGHAT and FQNNGV. CDR3 nucleotide sequence: TGTGCCAGCAGCTTAGGAACTAGCGGGAGTCCCGGGGAGCTGTTTTTT. Its protein product is CASSLGTSGSPGELFF.